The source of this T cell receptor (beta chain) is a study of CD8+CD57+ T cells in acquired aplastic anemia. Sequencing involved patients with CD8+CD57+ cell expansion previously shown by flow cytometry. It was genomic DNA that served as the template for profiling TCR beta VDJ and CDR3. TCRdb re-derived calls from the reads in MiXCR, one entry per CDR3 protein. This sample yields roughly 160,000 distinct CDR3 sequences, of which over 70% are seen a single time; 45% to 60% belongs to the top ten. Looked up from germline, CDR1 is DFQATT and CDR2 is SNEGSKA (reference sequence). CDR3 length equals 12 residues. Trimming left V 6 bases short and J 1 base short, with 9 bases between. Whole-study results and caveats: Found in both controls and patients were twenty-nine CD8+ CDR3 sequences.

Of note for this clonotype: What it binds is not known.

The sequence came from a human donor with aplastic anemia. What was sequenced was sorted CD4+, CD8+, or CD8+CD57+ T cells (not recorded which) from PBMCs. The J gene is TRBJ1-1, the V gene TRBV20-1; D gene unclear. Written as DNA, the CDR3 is TGCAGTGCCAAGGGTGGGAACACTGAAGCTTTCTTT. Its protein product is CSAKGGNTEAFF.